What follows are 29 T cell receptor beta chains derived from one specimen sequenced in a study of sequential checkpoint blockade in melanoma. Treatment given: randomized to nivolumab then ipilimumab (arm A) or the reverse (arm B). Data came from immunoSEQ multiplex PCR; TCRdb stores just in-frame clones and leaves some out. The table records about 22,000 clones, about two thirds of them present only once. The sequencing here drew on CD8+ T cells sorted from blood (inferred from file names), taken from a patient given nivolumab and ipilimumab in sequence. The receptors come from a human donor with melanoma.

V gene TRBV5-4 combines with J gene TRBJ2-6; possibly TRBD1 for D (6 bases). This CDR3 spans 15 amino acids. The germline V gene encodes CDR1 SGHNT and CDR2 YYREEE (reference sequence). Deletions cut 3 bases from V and 0 bases from J, with 7 bases between. The CDR3 DNA reads TGTGCCAGCAGCTGGACAGTCTCTGGGGCCAACGTCCTGACTTTC. Protein: CASSWTVSGANVLTF.

The V gene is TRBV15, the J gene TRBJ2-3; TRBD2 matches at 15 bases. This CDR3 comprises 15 residues. Germline V gene sequence: CDR1 LNHNV, CDR2 YYDKDF (reference sequence). With 3 bases clipped from V and 14 bases from J, the junction kept 9 bases outside the gene matches. The CDR3 region is CATSSIRTSGGARYF. CDR3 nucleotides: TGTGCCACCAGCAGTATAAGGACTAGCGGGGGGGCCAGGTATTTT.

This clone was seen only once. The chain carries TRBV21-1 and TRBJ2-5; TRBD1 reflects the table's D call only, with no check against the DNA. TRBV21-1 represents a pseudogene. The CDR3 length is 14 residues. CDR3 sequence reads: CASPVNRGQETQYF. The CDR3 DNA is TGTGCCAGCCCGGTTAACAGGGGGCAAGAGACCCAGTACTTC.

The chain couples TRBV6-6 to TRBJ2-3; the D is unclear. Germline assignment: CDR1 MNHNY and CDR2 SVGAGI (reference sequence). This CDR3 is 13 amino acids long. Trimming stripped 5 bases from V and 0 bases from J, with 6 bases between. CDR3 region: CASSAYSTDTQYF. DNA of the CDR3: TGTGCCAGCAGTGCCTACAGCACAGATACGCAGTATTTT.

The J gene is TRBJ2-3, the V gene TRBV6-4; 11 nucleotides line up with TRBD2. V gave up 5 bases and J gave up 0 bases; unmatched junction bases: 4. The CDR3 spans 16 residues. From germline, CDR1 is MRHNA and CDR2 SNTAGT. This chain's CDR3 is CASSPTSGGSTDTQYF. CDR3 nucleotide sequence: TGTGCCAGCAGTCCAACTAGCGGGGGAAGCACAGATACGCAGTATTTT.

This chain uses TRBV5-1 with TRBJ1-2, with 8 bases that match TRBD1. The CDR3 covers 15 residues. V lost 3 bases and J lost 2; bases outside the gene matches: 6. The germline V gene has CDR1 SGHRS and CDR2 YFSETQ. As DNA, the CDR3 is TGCGCCAGCAGCTGGGGGACAGGTCTGAACTATGGCTACACCTTC. As protein: CASSWGTGLNYGYTF. The full variable domain, rest sourced from reference TRBV5-1 and TRBJ1-2, is KAGVTQTPRYLIKTRGQQVTLSCSPISGHRSVSWYQQTPGQGLQFLFEYFSETQRNKGNFPGRFSGRQFSNSRSEMNVSTLELGDSALYLCASSWGTGLNYGYTFGSGTRLTVV.

As concerns this clone: Its ends do not fully match the called genes, so a read error is possible. This chain connects TRBV13 to TRBJ2-5, with TRBD1 matching 8 bases. The length of the CDR3 is 13 residues. Germline CDR1 reads PRHDT; CDR2 reads FYEKMQ (reference sequence). CDR3 DNA sequence: TGTGCCAGCAGCTCAGGGACAGGCGGCCCCCCGCACTTC. Amino acid sequence: CASSSGTGGPPHF.

This clone has a single count. The rearrangement links TRBV7-9 to TRBJ1-2; D might be TRBD1 (6 bases). CDR1 is SEHNR, CDR2 FQNEAQ, per germline (reference sequence). This CDR3 spans 14 amino acids. Trimming took 6 bases from V and 8 from J, leaving 19 bases between them. CDR3 in DNA: TGTGCCAGCAGTCCCACCGGGGCAGGGGCCGGCTACACCTTC. Protein: CASSPTGAGAGYTF.

The CDR3 bases are TGTGCCAGTAGTACCGAGCGGGGCGATATCTCTGGGGCCAACGTCCTGACTTTC. It translates to CASSTERGDISGANVLTF. The chain recombines TRBV19 with TRBJ2-6; 7 bases match TRBD2. V lost 4 bases to trimming and J lost 0 bases; unmatched junction nucleotides: 9. Germline values: CDR1 LNHDA, CDR2 SQIVND (reference sequence). The CDR3 is 18 amino acids.

The chain combines TRBV27 with TRBJ2-1; D is possibly TRBD1 (6 bases). Germline V lookup: CDR1 MNHEY, CDR2 SMNVEV (reference sequence). CDR3 length: 16 amino acids. The V end was cut by 5 bases, the J end by 0 bases, with 14 bases between. CDR3 in DNA: TGTGCCAGCAGTCCGAGGGGGTATAGCTCCTACAATGAGCAGTTCTTC. Amino acid sequence: CASSPRGYSSYNEQFF.

The DNA for the CDR3 is TGTGCCAGCAGCTTGGGGGGGGACTATGGCTACACCTTC. It translates to CASSLGGDYGYTF. The V gene is TRBV11-2, the J gene TRBJ1-2; maybe TRBD1 (5 bases). The CDR3 is 13 amino acids. With 3 bases removed from V and 3 bases from J, the gap between germline ends came to 8 bases. In germline, CDR1 is SGHAT, CDR2 FQNNGV.

The CDR3 coding sequence is TGTGCCAGCAGCGAAGGGACTTACGCCTACGAGCAGTACTTC. It is translated as CASSEGTYAYEQYF. V usage is TRBV9 and J usage is TRBJ2-7; possible D gene TRBD2, 6 bases. This CDR3 comprises 14 residues. Trimming cost V 3 bases and J 2 bases, with 12 bases left between them. Germline CDR1 is SGDLS and CDR2 is YYNGEE.

The gene calls are TRBV4-1 and TRBJ2-3; 9 bases are a match to TRBD2. The CDR3 covers 16 residues. The germline CDR1 and CDR2 sequences are MGHRA and YSYEKL. J was trimmed by 6 bases and V by 1 base; bases with no gene match: 8. The CDR3 protein is CASSQVAGAPVDTQYF. DNA of the CDR3: TGCGCCAGCAGCCAAGTAGCGGGGGCCCCAGTTGATACGCAGTATTTT.

This clone was counted only a few times. The chain is built from TRBV5-5 and TRBJ2-2, with 10 bases lining up with TRBD1. V lost 3 bases, J lost 4 bases, and 6 bases stayed unmatched. Germline CDR1 SGHKS, CDR2 YYEKEE (reference sequence). The CDR3 is made up of 16 amino acids. Here the CDR3 DNA reads TGTGCCAGCAGCTCACGGACAGGGGGACGCACCGGGGAGCTGTTTTTT. It is translated as CASSSRTGGRTGELFF.

This clone qualifies as medium-sized (0.01 to 0.1%). The chain couples TRBV6-5 to TRBJ2-7, with 7 bases that match TRBD2. Trimming at V came to 5 bases and at J to 3 bases, leaving 7 bases not matched to a gene. The CDR3 has 14 amino acids. Germline values: CDR1 MNHEY, CDR2 SVGAGI. In DNA form, the CDR3 reads TGTGCCAGCAGTGGGGGGGAGGCAGGCTACGAGCAGTACTTC. Amino acid sequence: CASSGGEAGYEQYF.

On this clone: The germline gene is not matched at one end of the junction; a read error may be the cause. The chain has TRBV7-8 and TRBJ2-3; TRBD2 matches 8 bases. Germline lookup yields CDR1 SGHVS and CDR2 FQNEAQ. The CDR3 consists of 15 residues. The CDR3 protein is CASSLVGGGTDTQYF. CDR3 bases: TGCGCCAGCAGCCTAGTCGGGGGGGGCACAGATACGCAGTATTTT.

The chain uses TRBV29-1 and TRBJ1-2; tentatively, D is TRBD1 (6 bases). Germline V gives CDR1 SQVTM, CDR2 ANQGSEA. Trimming pared 3 bases from V and 8 bases from J, leaving 16 bases between. The length of the CDR3 is 13 residues. The CDR3 bases are TGCAGCGTTGATTCAGGGGCCCCGGAGGGCTACACCTTC. This translates into CSVDSGAPEGYTF.

By proportion, this clone is medium-sized. This chain uses TRBV25-1 with TRBJ2-7; 8 nucleotides agree with TRBD2. The CDR3 is made up of 16 amino acids. Germline CDR1 is MGHDK and CDR2 is SYGVNS. The ends lost 7 bases at V and 4 bases at J; junction bases unmatched: 15. CDR3 residues: CASNWRGASWKYEQYV. The CDR3 DNA reads TGTGCCAGCAATTGGCGGGGGGCGTCTTGGAAGTACGAGCAGTACGTC.

The chain uses TRBV2 and TRBJ2-7, with D hard to call. Germline V gene data show CDR1 as SNHLY and CDR2 as FYNNEI. V shed 2 bases and J shed 4 bases, with 6 bases lying between them. CDR3 size: 12 residues. CDR3 in DNA: TGTGCCAGCAGTGAAACTAAATACGAGCAGTACGTC. This translates into CASSETKYEQYV.

The rearrangement links TRBV27 to TRBJ1-6; 8 positions match TRBD1. Germline-derived CDR1 and CDR2 are MNHEY and SMNVEV (reference sequence). Trimming removed 3 bases from V and 6 bases from J; junction bases left unmatched: 4. This CDR3 has 15 residues. CDR3 loop: CASSFWTGPNSPLHF. Written as DNA, the CDR3 is TGTGCCAGCAGTTTTTGGACAGGGCCTAATTCACCCCTCCACTTT.

The chain joins TRBV7-9 to TRBJ1-1, with D possibly TRBD1 on 6 matching bases. V was pared by 5 bases and J by 7 bases, with 20 bases between. This CDR3 spans 15 amino acids. Germline CDR1 SEHNR, CDR2 FQNEAQ (reference sequence). CDR3 DNA: TGTGCCAGCAGCCCCGTCAACAGGGCGGGGGGTGAAGCTTTCTTT. Translation gives CASSPVNRAGGEAFF.

V and J are TRBV6-1 and TRBJ2-5; 9 nucleotides line up with TRBD1. The J call may be mistaken, given a closer DNA end match to TRBJ2-7. Germline CDR1 and CDR2: MNHNS and SASEGT. There are 15 residues in the CDR3. CDR3 amino acids: CASSDRTGASYEQYF. Here the CDR3 DNA reads TGTGCCAGCAGTGACCGGACAGGGGCGTCCTACGAGCAGTACTTC.

The CDR3 sequence: CASSARTGGYYGYTF. CDR3 bases: TGTGCCAGCAGTGCCCGGACAGGGGGCTACTATGGCTACACCTTC. The chain links TRBV6-5 to TRBJ1-2, with 11 positions matching TRBD1. V dropped 5 bases and J dropped 3; count of bases not matched to a gene: 5. The CDR3 spans 15 residues. CDR1 and CDR2 (germline): MNHEY, SVGAGI.

The chain is built from TRBV5-6 and TRBJ2-2, with 9 bases that match TRBD1. V shed 4 bases and J 9 bases; nucleotides not matched to a gene: 10. Germline V gene sequence: CDR1 SGHDT, CDR2 YYEEEE. The CDR3 runs 15 residues. The CDR3 DNA reads TGTGCCAGCAGCAAGGGACAGGGCGATACTAGGGAGCTGTTTTTT. Encoded protein: CASSKGQGDTRELFF.

V is TRBV27 and J is TRBJ1-1; D call uncertain. V was pared by 4 bases and J by 7 bases, with 13 bases between. Germline lookup yields CDR1 MNHEY and CDR2 SMNVEV (reference sequence). CDR3 length: 13 residues. In DNA form, the CDR3 reads TGTGCCAGCAGTTGGGCCCGGGGAAATGAAGCTTTCTTT. Its protein is CASSWARGNEAFF.

The chain is built from TRBV2 and TRBJ1-2, with D hard to call. This CDR3 is 12 amino acids long. V gave up 2 bases and J gave up 4 bases, with 5 bases separating them. Germline-derived CDR1 and CDR2 are SNHLY and FYNNEI. Written as DNA, the CDR3 is TGTGCCAGCAGTGAACGGGGCTATGGCTACACCTTC. Translation: CASSERGYGYTF.

The V and J genes are TRBV5-1 and TRBJ1-2; D gene uncertain. Germline V CDR1 and CDR2: SGHRS, YFSETQ. With 0 bases removed from V and 8 bases from J, the gap between germline ends came to 14 bases. The CDR3 consists of 14 residues. The chain's CDR3 is CASSLAVGRRGYTF. In nucleotides, the CDR3 is TGCGCCAGCAGCTTGGCCGTCGGGCGGAGGGGCTACACCTTC.

Concerning this clone itself: An end of the junction does not agree with germline; a read error may underlie this. This sequence joins TRBV9 and TRBJ2-3; D perhaps matches TRBD2 (6 bases). There are 12 residues in the CDR3. Germline assignment: CDR1 SGDLS and CDR2 YYNGEE. The CDR3 loop reads CVSSGLGGTQYF. Written as DNA, the CDR3 is TGTGTCAGCAGCGGACTTGGGGGGACGCAGTATTTT.

V gene TRBV5-6 combines with J gene TRBJ2-1; 9 bases are a match to TRBD2. CDR1 is SGHDT, CDR2 YYEEEE, per germline. V shed 0 bases and J 8 bases; nucleotides not matched to a gene: 9. This CDR3 spans 16 amino acids. The CDR3 nucleotides read TGTGCCAGCAGCTTGGATTTGCGGGGGGGTATAGATGAGCAGTTCTTC. Encoded protein: CASSLDLRGGIDEQFF.